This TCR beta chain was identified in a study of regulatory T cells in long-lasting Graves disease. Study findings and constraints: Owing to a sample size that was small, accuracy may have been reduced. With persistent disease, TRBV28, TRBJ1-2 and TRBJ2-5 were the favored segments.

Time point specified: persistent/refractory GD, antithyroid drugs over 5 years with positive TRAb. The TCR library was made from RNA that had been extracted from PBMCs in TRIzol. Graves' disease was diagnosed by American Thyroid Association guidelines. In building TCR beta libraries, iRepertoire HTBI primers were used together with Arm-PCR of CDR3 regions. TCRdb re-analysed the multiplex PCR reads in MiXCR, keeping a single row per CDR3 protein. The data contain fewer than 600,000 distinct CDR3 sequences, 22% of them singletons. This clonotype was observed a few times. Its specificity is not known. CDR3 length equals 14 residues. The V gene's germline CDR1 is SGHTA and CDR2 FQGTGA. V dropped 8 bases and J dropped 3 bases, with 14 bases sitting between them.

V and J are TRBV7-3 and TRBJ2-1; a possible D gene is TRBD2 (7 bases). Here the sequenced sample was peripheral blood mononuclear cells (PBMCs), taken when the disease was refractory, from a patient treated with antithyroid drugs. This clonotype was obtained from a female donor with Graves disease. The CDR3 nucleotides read TGTGCCAGCTCGACGAGGGGGGGCTACAATGAGCAGTTCTTC. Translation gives CASSTRGGYNEQFF.